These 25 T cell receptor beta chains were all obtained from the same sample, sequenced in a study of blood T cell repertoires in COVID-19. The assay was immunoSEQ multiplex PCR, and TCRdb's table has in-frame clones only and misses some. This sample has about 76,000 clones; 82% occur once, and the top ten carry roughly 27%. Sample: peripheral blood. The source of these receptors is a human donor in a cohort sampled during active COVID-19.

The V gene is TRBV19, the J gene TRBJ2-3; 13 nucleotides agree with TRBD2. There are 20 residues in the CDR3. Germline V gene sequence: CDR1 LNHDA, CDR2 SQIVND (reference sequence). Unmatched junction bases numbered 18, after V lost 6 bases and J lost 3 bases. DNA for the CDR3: TGTGCCAGTAGCCCCGAAGCCCCCTCACTAGCGGGGGGGCGAACAGATACGCAGTATTTT. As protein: CASSPEAPSLAGGRTDTQYF.

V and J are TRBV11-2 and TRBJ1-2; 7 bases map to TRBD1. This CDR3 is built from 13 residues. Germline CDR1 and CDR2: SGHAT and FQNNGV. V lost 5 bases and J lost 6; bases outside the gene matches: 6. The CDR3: CASSPGGGNGYTF. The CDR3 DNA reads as TGTGCCAGCAGCCCGGGAGGGGGCAATGGCTACACCTTC.

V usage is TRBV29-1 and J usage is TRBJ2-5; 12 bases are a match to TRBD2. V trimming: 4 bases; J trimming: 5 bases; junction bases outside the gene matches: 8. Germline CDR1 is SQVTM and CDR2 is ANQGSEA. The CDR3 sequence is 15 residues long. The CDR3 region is CSVAGLAGGLETQYF. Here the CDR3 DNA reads TGCAGCGTTGCCGGGCTAGCGGGGGGGCTGGAGACCCAGTACTTC.

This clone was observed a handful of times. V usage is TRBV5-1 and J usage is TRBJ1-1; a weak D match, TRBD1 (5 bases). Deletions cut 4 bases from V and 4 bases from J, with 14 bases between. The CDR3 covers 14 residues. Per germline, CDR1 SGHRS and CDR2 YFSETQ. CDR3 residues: CASSPTTGFTEAFF. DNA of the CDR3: TGCGCCAGCAGCCCTACAACAGGATTCACTGAAGCTTTCTTT.

The CDR3 sequence: CASSGQGLLNTEAFF. The CDR3 nucleotides read TGTGCCAGCAGTGGACAGGGTCTATTGAACACTGAAGCTTTCTTT. This sequence joins TRBV2 and TRBJ1-1, with 7 bases matching TRBD1. V was clipped by 4 bases and J by 0 bases; unmatched bases: 5. The V gene's germline CDR1 is SNHLY and CDR2 FYNNEI. The CDR3 is 15 amino acids.

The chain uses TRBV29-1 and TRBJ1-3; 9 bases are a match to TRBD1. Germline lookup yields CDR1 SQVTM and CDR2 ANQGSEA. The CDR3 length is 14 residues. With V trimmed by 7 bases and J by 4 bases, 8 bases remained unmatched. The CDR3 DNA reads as TGCAGCGCCGAGGACAGGGGAGGCGGAAACACCATATATTTT. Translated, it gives CSAEDRGGGNTIYF.

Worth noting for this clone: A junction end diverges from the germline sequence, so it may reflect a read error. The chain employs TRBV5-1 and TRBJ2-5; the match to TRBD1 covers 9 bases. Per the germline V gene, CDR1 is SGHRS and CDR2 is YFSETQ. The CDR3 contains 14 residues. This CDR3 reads CASSWGQGKEIQYF. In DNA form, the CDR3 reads TGCGCCAGCAGCTGGGGACAGGGTAAAGAGATCCAGTACTTC.

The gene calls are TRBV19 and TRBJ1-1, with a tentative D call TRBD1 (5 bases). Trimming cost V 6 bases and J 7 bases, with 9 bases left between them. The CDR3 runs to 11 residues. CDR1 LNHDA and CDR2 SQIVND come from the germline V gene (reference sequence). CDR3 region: CASSQGGEAFF. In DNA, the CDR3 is TGTGCCAGTAGCCAGGGAGGTGAAGCTTTCTTT.

CDR3 nucleotides: TGTGCCAGCAGCTACCCTAGGGGTGAGCAGTTCTTC. Protein: CASSYPRGEQFF. The chain joins TRBV7-8 to TRBJ2-1; D is possibly TRBD1 (5 bases). The CDR3 sequence is 12 residues long. CDR1 and CDR2 (germline): SGHVS, FQNEAQ. Trimming cost V 4 bases and J 9 bases, with 10 bases left between them.

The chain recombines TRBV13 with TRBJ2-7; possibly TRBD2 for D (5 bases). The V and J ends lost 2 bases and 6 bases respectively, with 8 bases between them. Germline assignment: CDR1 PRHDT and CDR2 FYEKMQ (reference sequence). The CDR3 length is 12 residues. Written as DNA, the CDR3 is TGTGCCAGCAGCTTACGAGGGATCGAGCAGTACTTC. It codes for CASSLRGIEQYF. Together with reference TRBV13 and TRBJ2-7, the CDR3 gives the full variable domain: AAGVIQSPRHLIKEKRETATLKCYPIPRHDTVYWYQQGPGQDPQFLISFYEKMQSDKGSIPDRFSAQQFSDYHSELNMSSLELGDSALYFCASSLRGIEQYFGPGTRLTVT.

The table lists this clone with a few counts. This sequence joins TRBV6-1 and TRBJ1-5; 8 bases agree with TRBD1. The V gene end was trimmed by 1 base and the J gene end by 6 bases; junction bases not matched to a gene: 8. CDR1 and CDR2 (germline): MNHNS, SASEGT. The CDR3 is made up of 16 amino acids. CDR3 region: CASSEEGRGQSQPQHF. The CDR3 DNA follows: TGTGCCAGCAGTGAAGAGGGCAGGGGGCAGAGTCAGCCCCAGCATTTT.

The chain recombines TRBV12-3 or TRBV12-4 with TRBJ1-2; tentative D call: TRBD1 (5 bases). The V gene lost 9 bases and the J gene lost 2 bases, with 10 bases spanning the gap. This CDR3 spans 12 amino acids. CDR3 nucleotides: TGTGCCAGTTGCGGGGGGAACTATGGCTACACCTTC. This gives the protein CASCGGNYGYTF.

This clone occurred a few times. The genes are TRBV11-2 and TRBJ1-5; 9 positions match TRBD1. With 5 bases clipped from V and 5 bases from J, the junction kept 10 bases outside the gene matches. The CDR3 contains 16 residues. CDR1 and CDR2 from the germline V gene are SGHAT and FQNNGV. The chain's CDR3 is CASSQFRGQGHQPQHF. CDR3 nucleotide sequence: TGTGCCAGCAGCCAGTTTCGAGGACAGGGGCATCAGCCCCAGCATTTT.

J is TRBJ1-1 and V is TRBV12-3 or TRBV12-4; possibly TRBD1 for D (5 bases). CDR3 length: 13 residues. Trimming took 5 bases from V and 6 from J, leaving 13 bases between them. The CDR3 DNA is TGTGCCAGCAGTCATGGTAGGGGATCTGAAGCTTTCTTT. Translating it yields CASSHGRGSEAFF.

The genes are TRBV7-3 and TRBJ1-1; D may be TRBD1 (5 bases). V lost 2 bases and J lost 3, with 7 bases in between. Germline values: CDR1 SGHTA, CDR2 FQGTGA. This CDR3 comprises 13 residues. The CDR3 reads CASSLQGDTEAFF. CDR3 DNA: TGTGCCAGCAGCTTACAGGGTGACACTGAAGCTTTCTTT.

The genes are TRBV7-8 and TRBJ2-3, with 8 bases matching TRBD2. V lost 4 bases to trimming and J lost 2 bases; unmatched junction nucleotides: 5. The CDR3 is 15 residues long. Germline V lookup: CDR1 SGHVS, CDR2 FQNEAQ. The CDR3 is CASSSLAGYTDTQYF. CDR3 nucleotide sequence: TGTGCCAGCAGCTCCTTAGCGGGGTACACAGATACGCAGTATTTT.

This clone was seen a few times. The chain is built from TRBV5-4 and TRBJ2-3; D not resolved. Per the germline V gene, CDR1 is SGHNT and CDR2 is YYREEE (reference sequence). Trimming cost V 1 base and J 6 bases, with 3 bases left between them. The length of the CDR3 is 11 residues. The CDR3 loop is CASSLSDTQYF. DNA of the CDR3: TGTGCCAGCAGCTTGTCTGATACGCAGTATTTT. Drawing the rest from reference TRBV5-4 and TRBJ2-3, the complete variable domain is ETGVTQSPTHLIKTRGQQVTLRCSSQSGHNTVSWYQQALGQGPQFIFQYYREEENGRGNFPPRFSGLQFPNYSSELNVNALELDDSALYLCASSLSDTQYFGPGTRLTVL.

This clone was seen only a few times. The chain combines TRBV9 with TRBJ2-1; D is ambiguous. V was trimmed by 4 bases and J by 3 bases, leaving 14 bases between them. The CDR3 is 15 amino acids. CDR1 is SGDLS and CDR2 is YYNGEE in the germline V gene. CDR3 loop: CASSLTVGNYNEQFF. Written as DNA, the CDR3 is TGTGCCAGCAGCTTAACGGTGGGCAACTACAATGAGCAGTTCTTC.

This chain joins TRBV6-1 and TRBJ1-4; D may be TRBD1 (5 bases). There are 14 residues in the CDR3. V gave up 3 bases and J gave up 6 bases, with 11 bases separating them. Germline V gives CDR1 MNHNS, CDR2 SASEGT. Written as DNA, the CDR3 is TGTGCCAGCAGTGATGGGTCGGGGGATGAAAAACTGTTTTTT. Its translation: CASSDGSGDEKLFF.

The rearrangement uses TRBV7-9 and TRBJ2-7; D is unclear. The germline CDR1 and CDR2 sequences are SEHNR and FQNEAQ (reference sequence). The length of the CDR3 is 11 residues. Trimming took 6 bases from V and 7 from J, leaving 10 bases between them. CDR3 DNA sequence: TGTGCCAGCAGTTCCGTTCAGGAGCAGTACTTC. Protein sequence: CASSSVQEQYF.

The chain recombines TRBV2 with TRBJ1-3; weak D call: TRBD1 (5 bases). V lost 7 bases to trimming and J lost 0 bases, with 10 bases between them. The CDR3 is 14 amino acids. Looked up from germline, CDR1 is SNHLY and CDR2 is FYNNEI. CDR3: CASKAGHSGNTIYF. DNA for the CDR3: TGTGCCAGCAAGGCAGGGCACTCTGGAAACACCATATATTTT.

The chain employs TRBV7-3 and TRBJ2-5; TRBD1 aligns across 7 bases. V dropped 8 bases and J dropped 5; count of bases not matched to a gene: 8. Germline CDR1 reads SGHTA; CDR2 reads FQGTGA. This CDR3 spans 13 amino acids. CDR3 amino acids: CASSQGHEETQYF. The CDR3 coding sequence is TGTGCCAGCTCACAGGGGCACGAGGAGACCCAGTACTTC. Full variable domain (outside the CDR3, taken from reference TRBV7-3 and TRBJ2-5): GAGVSQTPSNKVTEKGKYVELRCDPISGHTALYWYRQSLGQGPEFLIYFQGTGAADDSGLPNDRFFAVRPEGSVSTLKIQRTERGDSAVYLCASSQGHEETQYFGPGTRLLVL.

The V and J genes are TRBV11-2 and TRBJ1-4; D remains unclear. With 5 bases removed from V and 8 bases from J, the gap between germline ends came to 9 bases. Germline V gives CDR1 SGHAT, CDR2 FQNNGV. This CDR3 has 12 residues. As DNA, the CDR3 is TGTGCCAGCAGCCGCTCAAGCGAAAAACTGTTTTTT. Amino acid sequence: CASSRSSEKLFF.

The CDR3 sequence is CASSLQGHSNQPQHF. CDR3 in DNA: TGTGCCAGTAGCCTACAGGGTCATAGCAATCAGCCCCAGCATTTT. The rearrangement links TRBV19 to TRBJ1-5; D might be TRBD1 (6 bases). The CDR3 length is 15 residues. Trimming took off 6 bases at V and 0 bases at J, with 12 bases between the two ends. Germline V gene sequence: CDR1 LNHDA, CDR2 SQIVND (reference sequence).

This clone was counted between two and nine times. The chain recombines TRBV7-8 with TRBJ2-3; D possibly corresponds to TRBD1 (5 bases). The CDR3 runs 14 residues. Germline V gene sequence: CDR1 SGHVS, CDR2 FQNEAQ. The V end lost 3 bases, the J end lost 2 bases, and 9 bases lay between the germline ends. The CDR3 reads CASSFQGITDTQYF. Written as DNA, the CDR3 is TGTGCCAGCAGCTTCCAGGGAATCACAGATACGCAGTATTTT. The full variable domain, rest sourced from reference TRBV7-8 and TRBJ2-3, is GAGVSQSPRYKVAKRGQDVALRCDPISGHVSLFWYQQALGQGPEFLTYFQNEAQLDKSGLPSDRFFAERPEGSVSTLKIQRTQQEDSAVYLCASSFQGITDTQYFGPGTRLTVL.